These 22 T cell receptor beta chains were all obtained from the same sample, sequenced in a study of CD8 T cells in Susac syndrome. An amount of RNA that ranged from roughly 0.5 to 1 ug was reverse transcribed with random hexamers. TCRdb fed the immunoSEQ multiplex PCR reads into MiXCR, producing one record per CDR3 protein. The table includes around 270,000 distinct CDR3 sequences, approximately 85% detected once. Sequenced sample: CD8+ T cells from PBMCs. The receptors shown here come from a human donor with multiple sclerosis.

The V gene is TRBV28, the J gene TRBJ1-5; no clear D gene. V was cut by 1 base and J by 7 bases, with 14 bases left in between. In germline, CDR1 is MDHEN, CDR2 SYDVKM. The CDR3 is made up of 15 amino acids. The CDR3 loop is CASSLSEGSVQPQHF. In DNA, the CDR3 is TGTGCCAGCAGTTTATCGGAAGGGTCGGTGCAGCCCCAGCATTTT.

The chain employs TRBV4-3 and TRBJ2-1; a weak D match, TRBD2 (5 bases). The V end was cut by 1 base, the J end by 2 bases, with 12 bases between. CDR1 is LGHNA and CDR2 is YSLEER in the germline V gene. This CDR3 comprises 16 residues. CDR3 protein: CASSQGRASPYNEQFF. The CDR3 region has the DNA TGCGCCAGCAGCCAAGGTCGCGCTAGCCCCTACAATGAGCAGTTCTTC.

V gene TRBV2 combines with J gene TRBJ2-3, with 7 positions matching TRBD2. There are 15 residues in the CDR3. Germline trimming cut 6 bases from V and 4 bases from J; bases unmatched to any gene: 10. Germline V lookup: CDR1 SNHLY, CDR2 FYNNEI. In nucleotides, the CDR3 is TGTGCCAGCAGCGACCTCTTGCTAGCGGCAGATACGCAGTATTTT. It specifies CASSDLLLAADTQYF.

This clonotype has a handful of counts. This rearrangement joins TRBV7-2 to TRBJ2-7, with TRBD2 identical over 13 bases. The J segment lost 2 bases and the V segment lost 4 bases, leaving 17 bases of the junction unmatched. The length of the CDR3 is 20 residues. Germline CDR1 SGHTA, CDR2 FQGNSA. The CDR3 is CASSSGRDSPGLAGAYEQYF. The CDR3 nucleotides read TGTGCCAGCAGCTCAGGGCGGGACAGCCCAGGACTAGCGGGAGCCTACGAGCAGTACTTC. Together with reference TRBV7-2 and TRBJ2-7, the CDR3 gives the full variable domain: GAGVSQSPSNKVTEKGKDVELRCDPISGHTALYWYRQSLGQGLEFLIYFQGNSAPDKSGLPSDRFSAERTGGSVSTLTIQRTQQEDSAVYLCASSSGRDSPGLAGAYEQYFGPGTRLTVT.

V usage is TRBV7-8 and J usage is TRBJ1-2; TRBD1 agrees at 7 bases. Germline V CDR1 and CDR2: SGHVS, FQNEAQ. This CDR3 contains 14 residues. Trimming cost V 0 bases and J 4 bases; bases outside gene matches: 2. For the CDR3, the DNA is TGTGCCAGCAGCTTAGCAAGACAGGGCTATGGCTACACCTTC. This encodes CASSLARQGYGYTF.

DNA of the CDR3: TGTGCCAGCAGTCAGGCTTTGTTGGGCAGCTCCGAGCAGTACTTC. It is translated as CASSQALLGSSEQYF. The V and J genes are TRBV6-5 and TRBJ2-7; D uncertain. The CDR3 has 15 residues. Trimming took 5 bases from V and 6 from J, leaving 20 bases between them. The germline V gene encodes CDR1 MNHEY and CDR2 SVGAGI.

CDR3 sequence reads: CASSWTSAAYNEQFF. DNA for the CDR3: TGCGCCAGCAGCTGGACGAGTGCGGCCTACAATGAGCAGTTCTTC. The chain links TRBV5-1 to TRBJ2-1, with D hard to call. CDR1 and CDR2 (germline): SGHRS, YFSETQ. The V end was cut by 3 bases, the J end by 2 bases, with 12 bases between. CDR3 length equals 15 residues.

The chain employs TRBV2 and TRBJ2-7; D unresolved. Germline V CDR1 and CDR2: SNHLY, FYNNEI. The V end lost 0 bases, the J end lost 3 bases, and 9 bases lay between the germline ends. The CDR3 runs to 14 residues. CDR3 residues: CASSEASVGYEQYF. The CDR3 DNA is TGTGCCAGCAGTGAAGCAAGCGTTGGCTACGAGCAGTACTTC.

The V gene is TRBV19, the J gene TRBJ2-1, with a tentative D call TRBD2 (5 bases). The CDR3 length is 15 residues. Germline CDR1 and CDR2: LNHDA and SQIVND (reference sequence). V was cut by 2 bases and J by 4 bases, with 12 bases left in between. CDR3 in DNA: TGTGCCAGTAGTATATTGGGCGGCGGGTACAATGAGCAGTTCTTC. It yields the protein CASSILGGGYNEQFF.

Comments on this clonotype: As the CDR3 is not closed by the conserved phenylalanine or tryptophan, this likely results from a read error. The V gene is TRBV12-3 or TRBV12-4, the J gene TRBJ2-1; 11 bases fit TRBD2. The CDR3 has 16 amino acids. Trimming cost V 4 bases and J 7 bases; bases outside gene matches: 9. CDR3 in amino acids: CASSSSSGRRRNEQFL. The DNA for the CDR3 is TGTGCCAGCAGTTCATCTAGCGGGAGGAGGAGGAATGAGCAGTTCTTG.

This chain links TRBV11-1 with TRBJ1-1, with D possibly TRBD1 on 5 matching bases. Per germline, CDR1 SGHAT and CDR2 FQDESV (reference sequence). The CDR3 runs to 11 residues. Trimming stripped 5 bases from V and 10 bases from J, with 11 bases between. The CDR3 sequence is CASSASGTAFF. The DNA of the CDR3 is TGTGCCAGCAGCGCCTCGGGGACAGCTTTCTTT. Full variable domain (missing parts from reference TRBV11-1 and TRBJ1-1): EAEVAQSPRYKITEKSQAVAFWCDPISGHATLYWYRQILGQGPELLVQFQDESVVDDSQLPKDRFSAERLKGVDSTLKIQPAELGDSAMYLCASSASGTAFFGQGTRLTVV.

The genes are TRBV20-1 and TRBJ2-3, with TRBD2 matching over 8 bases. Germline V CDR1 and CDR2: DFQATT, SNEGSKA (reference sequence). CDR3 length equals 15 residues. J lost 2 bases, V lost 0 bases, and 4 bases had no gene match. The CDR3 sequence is CSAREASGYTDTQYF. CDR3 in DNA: TGCAGTGCTAGAGAAGCTAGCGGGTACACAGATACGCAGTATTTT.

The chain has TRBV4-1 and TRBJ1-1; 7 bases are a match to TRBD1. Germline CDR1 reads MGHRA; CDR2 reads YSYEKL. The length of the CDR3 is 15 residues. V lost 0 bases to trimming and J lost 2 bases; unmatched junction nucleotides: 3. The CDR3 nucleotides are TGCGCCAGCAGCCAAGAGCCAGGGGGTAACACTGAAGCTTTCTTT. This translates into CASSQEPGGNTEAFF.

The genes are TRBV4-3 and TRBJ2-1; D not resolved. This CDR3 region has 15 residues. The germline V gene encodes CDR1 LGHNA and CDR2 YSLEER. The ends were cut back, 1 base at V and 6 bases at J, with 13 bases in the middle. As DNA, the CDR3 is TGCGCCAGCAGCCAAGGTAGTCAGGTGACCAATGAGCAGTTCTTC. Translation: CASSQGSQVTNEQFF.

The CDR3 sequence: CASTRTPREREGPGEQFF. The CDR3 nucleotides read TGTGCCTCTACAAGGACCCCGAGGGAGCGGGAGGGCCCAGGGGAGCAGTTCTTC. The chain employs TRBV30 and TRBJ2-1, with TRBD2 identical over 10 bases. Germline CDR1 reads GTSNPN; CDR2 reads SVGIG (reference sequence). There are 18 residues in the CDR3. The J segment lost 10 bases and the V segment lost 7 bases, leaving 25 bases of the junction unmatched.

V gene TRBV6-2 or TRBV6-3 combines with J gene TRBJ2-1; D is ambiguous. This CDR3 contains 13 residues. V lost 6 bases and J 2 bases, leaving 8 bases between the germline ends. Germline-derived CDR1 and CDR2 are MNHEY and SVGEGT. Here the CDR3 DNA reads TGTGCCAGCAGCGACCGGGCCTACAATGAGCAGTTCTTC. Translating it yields CASSDRAYNEQFF.

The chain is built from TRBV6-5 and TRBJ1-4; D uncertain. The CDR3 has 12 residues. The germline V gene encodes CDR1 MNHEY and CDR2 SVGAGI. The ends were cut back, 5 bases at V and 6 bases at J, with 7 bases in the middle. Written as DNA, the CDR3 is TGTGCCAGCAGTACTCACGATGAAAAACTGTTTTTT. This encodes CASSTHDEKLFF.

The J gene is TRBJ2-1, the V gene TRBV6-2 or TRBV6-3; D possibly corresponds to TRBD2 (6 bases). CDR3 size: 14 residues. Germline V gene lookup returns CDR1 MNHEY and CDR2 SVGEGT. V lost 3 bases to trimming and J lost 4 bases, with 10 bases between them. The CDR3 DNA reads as TGTGCCAGCAGTTATTGGGGGAGGTACAATGAGCAGTTCTTC. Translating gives CASSYWGRYNEQFF.

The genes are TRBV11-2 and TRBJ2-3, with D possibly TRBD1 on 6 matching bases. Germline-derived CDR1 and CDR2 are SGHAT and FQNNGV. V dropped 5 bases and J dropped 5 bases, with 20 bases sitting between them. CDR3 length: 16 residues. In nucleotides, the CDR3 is TGTGCCAGCAGCGGAGAGCTCAGGGGAGAGGGAGATACGCAGTATTTT. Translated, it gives CASSGELRGEGDTQYF.

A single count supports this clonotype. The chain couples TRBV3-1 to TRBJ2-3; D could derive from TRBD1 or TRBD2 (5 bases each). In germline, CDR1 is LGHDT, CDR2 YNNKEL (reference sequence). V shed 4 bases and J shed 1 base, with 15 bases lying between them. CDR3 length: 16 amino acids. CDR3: CASSPWDPLGTDTQYF. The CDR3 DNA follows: TGTGCCAGCAGCCCCTGGGACCCCCTCGGCACAGATACGCAGTATTTT.

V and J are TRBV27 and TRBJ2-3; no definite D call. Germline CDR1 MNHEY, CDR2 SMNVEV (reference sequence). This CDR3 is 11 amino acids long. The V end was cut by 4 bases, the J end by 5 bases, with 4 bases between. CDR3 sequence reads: CASSSQDTQYF. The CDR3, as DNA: TGTGCCAGCAGTTCTCAAGATACGCAGTATTTT.

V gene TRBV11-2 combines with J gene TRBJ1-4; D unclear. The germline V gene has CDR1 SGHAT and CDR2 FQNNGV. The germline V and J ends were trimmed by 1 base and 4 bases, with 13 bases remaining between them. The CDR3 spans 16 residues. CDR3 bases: TGTGCCAGCAGCTTAGGCATTGGGATCTTTAATGAAAAACTGTTTTTT. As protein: CASSLGIGIFNEKLFF.